A single sample gave rise to the 25 T cell receptor beta chains below, sequenced in a study of cytomegalovirus exposure and HLA in healthy donors. With 60 Vbeta and 13 Jbeta primers, the PCR was carried out. The method was immunoSEQ multiplex PCR; TCRdb's version includes in-frame clones alone and lacks a portion of them. The table includes around 120,000 clones, around 79% detected once. Sequenced sample: PBMCs. The receptors were sampled from a woman aged 40 to 50 in good health and CMV-seronegative.

V usage is TRBV5-1 and J usage is TRBJ2-2; 7 nucleotides match TRBD2. The CDR3 consists of 15 residues. Germline CDR1 and CDR2: SGHRS and YFSETQ. V lost 0 bases, J lost 6 bases, and 5 bases stayed unmatched. DNA of the CDR3: TGCGCCAGCAGCTTGGTTTTGCGGGAGCCCGGGGAGCTGTTTTTT. Its protein product is CASSLVLREPGELFF. Complete variable domain (other parts from reference TRBV5-1 and TRBJ2-2): KAGVTQTPRYLIKTRGQQVTLSCSPISGHRSVSWYQQTPGQGLQFLFEYFSETQRNKGNFPGRFSGRQFSNSRSEMNVSTLELGDSALYLCASSLVLREPGELFFGEGSRLTVL.

V is TRBV7-2 and J is TRBJ2-1, with a weak D call TRBD2 (6 bases). The CDR3 length is 12 residues. V lost 1 base, J lost 12 bases, and 10 bases lay in between. Germline CDR1 SGHTA, CDR2 FQGNSA. The CDR3 sequence is CASSLVSGVQFF. Here the CDR3 DNA reads TGTGCCAGCAGCTTAGTATCGGGGGTGCAGTTCTTC. Using reference TRBV7-2 and TRBJ2-1 for the parts outside the CDR3, the full variable domain is GAGVSQSPSNKVTEKGKDVELRCDPISGHTALYWYRQSLGQGLEFLIYFQGNSAPDKSGLPSDRFSAERTGGSVSTLTIQRTQQEDSAVYLCASSLVSGVQFFGPGTRLTVL.

The chain links TRBV11-2 to TRBJ2-3; 14 bases are shared with TRBD2. From germline, CDR1 is SGHAT and CDR2 FQNNGV. J was trimmed by 2 bases and V by 4 bases; bases with no gene match: 2. CDR3 length: 16 residues. In DNA, the CDR3 is TGTGCCAGCAGCTCGACTAGCGGGAGGGCCACAGATACGCAGTATTTT. It specifies CASSSTSGRATDTQYF.

This chain joins TRBV7-9 and TRBJ2-2, with 9 bases fitting TRBD2. The length of the CDR3 is 14 residues. Germline V gene lookup returns CDR1 SEHNR and CDR2 FQNEAQ (reference sequence). V dropped 11 bases and J dropped 4; count of bases not matched to a gene: 8. The CDR3 region is CAGGGVSGTGELFF. The CDR3 DNA follows: TGTGCCGGCGGGGGGGTGTCCGGCACCGGGGAGCTGTTTTTT.

This clone was counted between two and nine times. The chain has TRBV6-1 and TRBJ2-1; D might be TRBD1 (6 bases). V was trimmed by 4 bases and J by 6 bases, leaving 13 bases between them. The CDR3 runs 14 residues. CDR1 and CDR2 from the germline V gene are MNHNS and SASEGT. The CDR3 loop reads CASSVINRANEQFF. In DNA, the CDR3 is TGTGCCAGCAGTGTCATTAACAGGGCCAATGAGCAGTTCTTC.

This clone was detected only a few times. The chain employs TRBV27 and TRBJ1-2; 8 bases align to TRBD1. The V gene end was trimmed by 4 bases and the J gene end by 4 bases; junction bases not matched to a gene: 5. The V gene's germline CDR1 is MNHEY and CDR2 SMNVEV (reference sequence). The CDR3 contains 14 residues. DNA for the CDR3: TGTGCCAGCAGTTACAGGACAGGGAGCTATGGCTACACCTTC. Translation gives CASSYRTGSYGYTF.

The chain combines TRBV11-2 with TRBJ1-2; maybe TRBD1 (5 bases). CDR1 and CDR2 (germline): SGHAT, FQNNGV. There are 13 residues in the CDR3. The V end lost 0 bases, the J end lost 8 bases, and 10 bases lay between the germline ends. CDR3 region: CASSLDQGWGYTF. The CDR3 nucleotides are TGTGCCAGCAGCTTAGACCAGGGCTGGGGCTACACCTTC.

This sequence joins TRBV6-5 and TRBJ2-5, with D possibly being TRBD1 (5 bases). Germline CDR1 MNHEY, CDR2 SVGAGI. With 0 bases removed from V and 4 bases from J, the gap between germline ends came to 9 bases. This CDR3 has 14 amino acids. This CDR3 is CASSYSGQGETQYF. The CDR3 DNA reads TGTGCCAGCAGTTACTCGGGGCAGGGAGAGACCCAGTACTTC.

The V call is TRBV4-1, the J call TRBJ2-5, with D possibly matching TRBD1 (6 bases). Per the germline V gene, CDR1 is MGHRA and CDR2 is YSYEKL. This CDR3 has 15 amino acids. V lost 0 bases and J 0 bases, leaving 8 bases between the germline ends. CDR3 sequence: CASSQDGQHQETQYF. DNA for the CDR3: TGCGCCAGCAGCCAAGACGGACAGCACCAAGAGACCCAGTACTTC.

The rearrangement links TRBV19 to TRBJ1-5; tentatively, D is TRBD1 (5 bases). This CDR3 spans 12 amino acids. Germline V gives CDR1 LNHDA, CDR2 SQIVND (reference sequence). The V end was cut by 7 bases, the J end by 4 bases, with 8 bases between. The CDR3 is CASTSGNQPQHF. CDR3 nucleotides: TGTGCCAGTACTTCAGGGAATCAGCCCCAGCATTTT.

For the CDR3, the DNA is TGTGCCAGCAGTTTAGGGCCAGGGGTCTACGAGCAGTACTTC. Its protein product is CASSLGPGVYEQYF. The J gene is TRBJ2-7, the V gene TRBV27, with D maybe TRBD1 (6 bases). CDR3 length: 14 residues. Trimming stripped 2 bases from V and 3 bases from J, with 11 bases between. Germline CDR1 and CDR2: MNHEY and SMNVEV (reference sequence).

The J gene is TRBJ1-2, the V gene TRBV27; 11 nucleotides align to TRBD1. The CDR3 spans 15 residues. Losses at the gene ends were 5 bases for V and 6 bases for J; bases not matched to a gene: 8. From germline, CDR1 is MNHEY and CDR2 SMNVEV (reference sequence). The CDR3 DNA is TGTGCCAGCAGTCAAATGCGGACAGGGGGCAATGGCTACACCTTC. Its protein product is CASSQMRTGGNGYTF.

This chain connects TRBV4-3 to TRBJ2-2, with 8 positions matching TRBD2. Germline V gene data show CDR1 as LGHNA and CDR2 as YSLEER. The CDR3 extends over 17 amino acids. The V gene end was trimmed by 0 bases and the J gene end by 1 base; junction bases not matched to a gene: 4. This chain's CDR3 is CASSQDWLAGNTGELFF. In DNA form, the CDR3 reads TGCGCCAGCAGCCAAGATTGGCTAGCGGGGAACACCGGGGAGCTGTTTTTT.

The rearrangement uses TRBV27 and TRBJ2-5; 8 bases map to TRBD1. The germline gives CDR1 MNHEY, CDR2 SMNVEV (reference sequence). This CDR3 has 14 residues. With V trimmed by 6 bases and J by 3 bases, 6 bases remained unmatched. Written as DNA, the CDR3 is TGTGCCAGCAGCGCACAGGGGGGAGAAGAGACCCAGTACTTC. Amino acids: CASSAQGGEETQYF.

The V and J genes are TRBV5-1 and TRBJ2-7; the D gene is possibly TRBD2 (7 bases). Germline CDR1 and CDR2: SGHRS and YFSETQ. Trimming took off 4 bases at V and 10 bases at J, with 15 bases between the two ends. The CDR3 length is 12 residues. This CDR3 reads CASSPQGGDQYF. In DNA, the CDR3 is TGCGCCAGCAGCCCGCAAGGGGGGGATCAGTACTTC.

V gene TRBV14 combines with J gene TRBJ2-7, with 9 bases aligning to TRBD2. In germline, CDR1 is SGHDN, CDR2 FVKESK. The V segment lost 9 bases and the J segment 0 bases; nucleotides outside the gene matches: 3. This CDR3 comprises 13 residues. In DNA, the CDR3 is TGTGCCAGTAGTAGCGGGAGCTCCTACGAGCAGTACTTC. Amino acids: CASSSGSSYEQYF.

V is TRBV2 and J is TRBJ2-3; TRBD2 is a possible D gene (6 bases). The length of the CDR3 is 14 residues. V lost 2 bases, J lost 0 bases, and 6 bases lay in between. Germline CDR1 and CDR2: SNHLY and FYNNEI. The CDR3 protein is CASSETSSTDTQYF. The CDR3 DNA reads as TGTGCCAGCAGTGAAACTAGCAGCACAGATACGCAGTATTTT. The whole variable domain, remainder taken from reference TRBV2 and TRBJ2-3, is EPEVTQTPSHQVTQMGQEVILRCVPISNHLYFYWYRQILGQKVEFLVSFYNNEISEKSEIFDDQFSVERPDGSNFTLKIRSTKLEDSAMYFCASSETSSTDTQYFGPGTRLTVL.

This chain links TRBV10-1 with TRBJ2-7, with TRBD1 identical over 8 bases. V was clipped by 0 bases and J by 2 bases; unmatched bases: 6. Germline assignment: CDR1 WNHNN and CDR2 SYGVQD (reference sequence). This CDR3 region has 16 residues. The CDR3 here is CASSESGGDRPYEQYF. The CDR3 DNA reads as TGCGCCAGCAGTGAGTCCGGAGGGGACAGGCCCTACGAGCAGTACTTC.

The chain joins TRBV28 to TRBJ2-1, with 11 nucleotides matching TRBD2. In germline, CDR1 is MDHEN, CDR2 SYDVKM. V trimming: 4 bases; J trimming: 6 bases; junction bases outside the gene matches: 14. There are 18 residues in the CDR3. CDR3 bases: TGTGCCAGCAGTTCGGAGACTAGCGGGGCCTTCTACGTCAATGAGCAGTTCTTC. Its protein is CASSSETSGAFYVNEQFF.

This chain connects TRBV9 to TRBJ2-2, with D possibly matching TRBD2 (6 bases). Germline V lookup: CDR1 SGDLS, CDR2 YYNGEE. The V end was cut by 3 bases, the J end by 2 bases, with 17 bases between. The CDR3 covers 17 residues. DNA for the CDR3: TGTGCCAGCAGCGCATACCGGGACTCAATTAACACCGGGGAGCTGTTTTTT. Its protein is CASSAYRDSINTGELFF. Using reference TRBV9 and TRBJ2-2 for the parts outside the CDR3, the full variable domain is DSGVTQTPKHLITATGQRVTLRCSPRSGDLSVYWYQQSLDQGLQFLIQYYNGEERAKGNILERFSAQQFPDLHSELNLSSLELGDSALYFCASSAYRDSINTGELFFGEGSRLTVL.

This rearrangement joins TRBV28 to TRBJ1-6, with D possibly being TRBD1 (5 bases). The V end was cut by 6 bases, the J end by 10 bases, with 16 bases between. Germline-derived CDR1 and CDR2 are MDHEN and SYDVKM. The CDR3 runs to 14 residues. CDR3 bases: TGTGCCAGCAGCTCAGGAGGGGCAGGATCACCCCTCCACTTT. It yields the protein CASSSGGAGSPLHF. The full variable domain, completed using reference TRBV28 and TRBJ1-6, is DVKVTQSSRYLVKRTGEKVFLECVQDMDHENMFWYRQDPGLGLRLIYFSYDVKMKEKGDIPEGYSVSREKKERFSLILESASTNQTSMYLCASSSGGAGSPLHFGNGTRLTVT.

This rearrangement joins TRBV28 to TRBJ1-2; D is unclear. V was shortened by 7 bases and J by 3 bases, with 15 bases between the two germline ends. This CDR3 region has 14 residues. The germline CDR1 and CDR2 sequences are MDHEN and SYDVKM. CDR3 in amino acids: CASNPLRADYGYTF. The CDR3 bases are TGTGCCAGCAACCCCCTACGAGCGGACTATGGCTACACCTTC.

The CDR3 nucleotides are TGTGCCAGCGGGGAGACCCGAGAAGCTTTCTTT. This codes for CASGETREAFF. This chain connects TRBV2 to TRBJ1-1, with no clear D. The CDR3 runs 11 residues. Trimming cost V 8 bases and J 8 bases, with 12 bases left between them. Germline V lookup: CDR1 SNHLY, CDR2 FYNNEI.

The chain employs TRBV28 and TRBJ2-1; D gene unclear. V shed 3 bases and J shed 10 bases, with 10 bases lying between them. In germline, CDR1 is MDHEN, CDR2 SYDVKM. The CDR3 has 12 residues. The CDR3 sequence is CASSFSVREQFF. DNA of the CDR3: TGTGCCAGCAGTTTCTCGGTGAGGGAGCAGTTCTTC.

In this sample, this clone turned up a few times. J is TRBJ2-7 and V is TRBV19; D remains unclear. CDR3 size: 14 residues. V shed 3 bases and J shed 0 bases, with 9 bases lying between them. Germline assignment: CDR1 LNHDA and CDR2 SQIVND (reference sequence). CDR3 sequence reads: CASSMTLNSYEQYF. The CDR3 DNA follows: TGTGCCAGTAGTATGACACTCAACTCCTACGAGCAGTACTTC.